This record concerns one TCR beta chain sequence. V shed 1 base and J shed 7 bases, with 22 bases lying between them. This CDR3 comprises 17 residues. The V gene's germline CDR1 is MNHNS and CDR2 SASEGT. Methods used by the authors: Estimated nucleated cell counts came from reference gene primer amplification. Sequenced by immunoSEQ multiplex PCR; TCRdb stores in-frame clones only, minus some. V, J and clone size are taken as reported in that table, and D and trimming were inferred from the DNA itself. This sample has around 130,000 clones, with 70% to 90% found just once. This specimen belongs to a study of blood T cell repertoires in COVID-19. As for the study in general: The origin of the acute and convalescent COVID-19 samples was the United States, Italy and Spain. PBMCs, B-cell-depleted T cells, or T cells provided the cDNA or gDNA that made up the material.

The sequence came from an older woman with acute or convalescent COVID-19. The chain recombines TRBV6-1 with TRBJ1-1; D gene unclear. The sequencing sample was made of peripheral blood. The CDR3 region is CASSEEVPVQTTVEAFF. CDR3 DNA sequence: TGTGCCAGCAGTGAAGAAGTTCCAGTACAGACCACGGTTGAAGCTTTCTTT.